This TCR beta chain was profiled in a study of CD4+ T cells in melanoma. TCRdb's table, derived via immunoSEQ multiplex PCR, lists solely in-frame clones and lacks some. The table has about 140,000 clones, 80% to 95% seen once; the top ten hold 1.5%. In germline, CDR1 is SNHLY, CDR2 FYNNEI. The CDR3 runs 14 residues. The germline V and J ends were trimmed by 2 bases and 8 bases, with 12 bases remaining between them. The V gene is TRBV2, the J gene TRBJ1-4; no definite D call. This receptor was identified in a human donor with melanoma. The CDR3 sequence is CASSELTTGEKLFF. DNA of the CDR3: TGTGCCAGCAGTGAACTTACGACCGGAGAAAAACTGTTTTTT.